This T cell receptor beta chain was recovered during a study of T-cell memory formation after mild COVID-19. The CDR3 is 16 residues long. The junction had 4 bases not matched to a gene; V was cut back by 1 base and J by 1 base. Germline assignment: CDR1 LGHDT and CDR2 YNNKEL (reference sequence). 5'RACE, which relied on constant-segment primers, yielded TCR alpha and TCR beta cDNA libraries carrying sample barcodes and UMIs. TCRdb analysed the 5' RACE reads with MiXCR anew, one entry per CDR3 protein. The sample contains 350,000 to 450,000 distinct CDR3 sequences, approximately 27% of which appear only once.

Sequencing was done on a sample of PBMCs or a T cell subset sorted from them (not recorded which). The chain joins TRBV3-1 to TRBJ2-5; 9 positions agree with TRBD2. The clonotype was recovered from an adult woman who had mild COVID-19 (a few samples of this study predate the infection). Cell type and time point are not known. The CDR3 DNA sequence: TGTGCCAGCAGCCAAGGACTAGCGGAGGCCCAAGAGACCCAGTACTTC. Residues: CASSQGLAEAQETQYF.